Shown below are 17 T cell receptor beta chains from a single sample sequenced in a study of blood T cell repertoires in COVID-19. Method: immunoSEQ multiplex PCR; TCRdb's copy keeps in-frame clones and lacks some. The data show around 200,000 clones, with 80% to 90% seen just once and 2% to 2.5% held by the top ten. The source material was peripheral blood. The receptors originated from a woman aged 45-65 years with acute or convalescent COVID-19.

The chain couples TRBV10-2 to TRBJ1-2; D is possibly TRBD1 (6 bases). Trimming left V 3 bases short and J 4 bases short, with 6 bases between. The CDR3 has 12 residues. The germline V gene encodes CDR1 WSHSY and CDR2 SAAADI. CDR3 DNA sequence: TGCGCCAGCAGTGAACAGGGCTATGGCTACACCTTC. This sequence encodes CASSEQGYGYTF.

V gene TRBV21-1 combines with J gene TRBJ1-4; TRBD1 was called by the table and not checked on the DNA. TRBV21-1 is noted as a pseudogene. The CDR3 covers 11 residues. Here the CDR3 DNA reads TGTGCCAGCAAAGGGGGCAGGTTGGTGTTTTTT. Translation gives CASKGGRLVFF.

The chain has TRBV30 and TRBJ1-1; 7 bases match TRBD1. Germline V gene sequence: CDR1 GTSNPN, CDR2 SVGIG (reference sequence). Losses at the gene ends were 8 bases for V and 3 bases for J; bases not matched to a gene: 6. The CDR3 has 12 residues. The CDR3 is CASRGLYTEAFF. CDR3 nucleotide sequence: TGTGCCAGCAGGGGGTTGTACACTGAAGCTTTCTTT. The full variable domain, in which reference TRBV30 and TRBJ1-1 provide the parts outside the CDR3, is SQTIHQWPATLVQPVGSPLSLECTVEGTSNPNLYWYRQAAGRGLQLLFYSVGIGQISSEVPQNLSASRPQDRQFILSSKKLLLSDSGFYLCASRGLYTEAFFGQGTRLTVV.

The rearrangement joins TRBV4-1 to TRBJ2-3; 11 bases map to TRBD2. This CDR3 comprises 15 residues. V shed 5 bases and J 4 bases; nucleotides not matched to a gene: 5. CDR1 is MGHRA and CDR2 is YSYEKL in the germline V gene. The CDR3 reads CASSKLAGAPDTQYF. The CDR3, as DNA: TGCGCCAGCAGCAAACTAGCGGGAGCCCCAGATACGCAGTATTTT.

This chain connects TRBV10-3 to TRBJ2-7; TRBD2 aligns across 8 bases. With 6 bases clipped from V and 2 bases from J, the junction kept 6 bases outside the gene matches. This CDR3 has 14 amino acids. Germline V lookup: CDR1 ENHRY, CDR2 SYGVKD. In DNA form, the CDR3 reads TGTGCCATCAGCAGTAGCGGGGAGACCTACGAGCAGTACTTC. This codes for CAISSSGETYEQYF.

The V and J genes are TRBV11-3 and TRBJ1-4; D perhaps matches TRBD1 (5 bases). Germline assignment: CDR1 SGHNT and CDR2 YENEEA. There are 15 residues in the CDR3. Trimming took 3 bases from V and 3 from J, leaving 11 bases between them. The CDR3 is CASSFGTGSNEKLFF. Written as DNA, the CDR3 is TGTGCCAGCAGCTTCGGTACAGGCTCTAATGAAAAACTGTTTTTT.

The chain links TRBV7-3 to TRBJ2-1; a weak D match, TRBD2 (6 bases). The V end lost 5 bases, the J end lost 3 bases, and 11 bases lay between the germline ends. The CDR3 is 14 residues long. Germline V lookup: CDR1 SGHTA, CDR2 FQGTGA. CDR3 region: CASSPGDGYNEQFF. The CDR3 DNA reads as TGTGCCAGCAGCCCGGGGGACGGCTACAATGAGCAGTTCTTC.

CDR3: CASSPLSGFQETQYF. The CDR3 nucleotides are TGCGCCAGCAGCCCCCTGAGCGGCTTCCAAGAGACCCAGTACTTC. The rearrangement links TRBV5-1 to TRBJ2-5, with a possible D match to TRBD2 (5 bases). Germline V CDR1 and CDR2: SGHRS, YFSETQ. This CDR3 has 15 amino acids. Deletions cut 4 bases from V and 1 base from J, with 14 bases between.

CDR3 DNA: TGTGCCATCAGTGGGGGGGGGCCGTTTGATGGCTACACCTTC. This sequence encodes CAISGGGPFDGYTF. The chain is built from TRBV10-3 and TRBJ1-2; possible D gene TRBD1, 6 bases. The ends were cut back, 4 bases at V and 6 bases at J, with 15 bases in the middle. The CDR3 contains 14 residues. Germline assignment: CDR1 ENHRY and CDR2 SYGVKD.

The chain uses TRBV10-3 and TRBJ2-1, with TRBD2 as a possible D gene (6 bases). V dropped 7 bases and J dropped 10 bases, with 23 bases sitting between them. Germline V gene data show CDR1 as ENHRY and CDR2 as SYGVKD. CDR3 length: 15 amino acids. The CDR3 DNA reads TGTGCCATCAATCCCGGGACTCCTCACACCGGGGAGCAGTTCTTC. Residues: CAINPGTPHTGEQFF.

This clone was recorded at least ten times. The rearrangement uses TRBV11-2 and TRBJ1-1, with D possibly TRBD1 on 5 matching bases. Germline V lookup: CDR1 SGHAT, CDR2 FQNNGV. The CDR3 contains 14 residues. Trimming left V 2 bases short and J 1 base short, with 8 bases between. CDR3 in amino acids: CASSLRQGNTEAFF. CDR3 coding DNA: TGTGCCAGCAGCTTAAGGCAGGGGAACACTGAAGCTTTCTTT.

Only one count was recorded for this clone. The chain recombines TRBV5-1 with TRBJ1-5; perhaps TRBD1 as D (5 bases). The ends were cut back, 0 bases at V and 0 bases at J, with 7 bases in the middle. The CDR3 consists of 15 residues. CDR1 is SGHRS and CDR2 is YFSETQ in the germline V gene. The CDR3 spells CASSLGGTSNQPQHF. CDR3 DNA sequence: TGCGCCAGCAGCTTGGGGGGCACTAGCAATCAGCCCCAGCATTTT.

The CDR3 DNA sequence: TGTGCCAGCAGTCAGAGCTTCCAAAGACTAGCGGGAGAGACCCAGTACTTC. Its protein is CASSQSFQRLAGETQYF. V and J are TRBV3-1 (or the pseudogene TRBV3-2) and TRBJ2-5; 10 positions agree with TRBD2. V lost 6 bases to trimming and J lost 4 bases; unmatched junction nucleotides: 14. Germline V gene sequence: CDR1 LGHDT, CDR2 YNNKEL (reference sequence). The CDR3 covers 17 residues.

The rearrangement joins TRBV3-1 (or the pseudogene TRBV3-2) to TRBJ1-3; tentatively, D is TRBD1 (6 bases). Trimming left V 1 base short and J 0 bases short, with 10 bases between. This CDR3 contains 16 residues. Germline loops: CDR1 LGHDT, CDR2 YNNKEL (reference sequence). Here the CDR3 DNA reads TGTGCCAGCAGCCAAGCCCCGGACAGCTCTGGAAACACCATATATTTT. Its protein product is CASSQAPDSSGNTIYF.

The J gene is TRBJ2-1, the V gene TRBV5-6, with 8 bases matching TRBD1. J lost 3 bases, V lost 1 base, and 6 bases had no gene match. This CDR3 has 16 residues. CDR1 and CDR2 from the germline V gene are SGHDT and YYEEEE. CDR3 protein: CASSLTTGGNYNEQFF. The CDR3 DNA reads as TGTGCCAGCAGCTTGACCACAGGGGGAAACTACAATGAGCAGTTCTTC. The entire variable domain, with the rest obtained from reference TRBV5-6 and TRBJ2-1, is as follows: DAGVTQSPTHLIKTRGQQVTLRCSPKSGHDTVSWYQQALGQGPQFIFQYYEEEERQRGNFPDRFSGHQFPNYSSELNVNALLLGDSALYLCASSLTTGGNYNEQFFGPGTRLTVL.

The CDR3 bases are TGCGCCAGCAGCCAAGAAGGCCCTGGGGGGAGCTCCTACAATGAGCAGTTCTTC. It encodes CASSQEGPGGSSYNEQFF. V is TRBV4-3 and J is TRBJ2-1; weak D call: TRBD2 (6 bases). Germline V gives CDR1 LGHNA, CDR2 YSLEER. V lost 0 bases and J 0 bases, leaving 15 bases between the germline ends. This CDR3 comprises 18 residues.

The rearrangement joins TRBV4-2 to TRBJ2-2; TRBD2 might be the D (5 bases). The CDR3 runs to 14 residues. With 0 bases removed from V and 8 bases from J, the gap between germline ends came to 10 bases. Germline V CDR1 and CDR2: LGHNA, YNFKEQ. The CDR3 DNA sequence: TGTGCCAGCAGCCAAGATCTGGGAGTTGGGGAGCTGTTTTTT. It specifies CASSQDLGVGELFF.